This entry lists 17 T cell receptor beta chains sequenced from one sample in a study of T cells expressing NK-cell markers. From its re-call of the 5' RACE reads, TCRdb lists each CDR3 protein once, without DNA. Its table lists roughly 390,000 distinct CDR3 sequences. Sequencing was done on a sample of blood T cells: a sorted CD56 or NKG2C T cell subset, CD4+ or CD8+ T cells, or bulk PBMC T cells (not recorded which). These receptor sequences come from a woman between 50 and 59 years old in good health.

J is TRBJ2-2 and V is TRBV12-3 or TRBV12-4. The CDR3 covers 12 residues. The CDR3 region is CATTTGTGELFF.

The chain couples TRBV2 to TRBJ2-3; no DNA is available, so the TRBD1 call from TCRdb remains unchecked. The length of the CDR3 is 13 residues. The germline V gene encodes CDR1 SNHLY and CDR2 FYNNEI. The CDR3 spells CASSEALGASEYF.

The chain links TRBV5-1 to TRBJ2-6; there is no DNA to check the TCRdb D call of TRBD2. CDR3 length: 20 amino acids. CDR1 and CDR2 (germline): SGHRS, YFSETQ. The CDR3 loop reads CASSLRAVGTSGSGANVLTF.

The V call is TRBV5-1, the J call TRBJ1-2; TCRdb designates TRBD1, a call that cannot be tested without DNA. This CDR3 contains 15 residues. Looked up from germline, CDR1 is SGHRS and CDR2 is YFSETQ. Here the CDR3 reads CASSLRPGGDYGYTF.

The rearrangement uses TRBV25-1 and TRBJ2-1. CDR1 and CDR2 from the germline V gene are MGHDK and SYGVNS. This CDR3 is 15 amino acids long. The CDR3 loop is CASSESASISGEQFF. Full variable domain (rest looked up from reference TRBV25-1 and TRBJ2-1): EADIYQTPRYLVIGTGKKITLECSQTMGHDKMYWYQQDPGMELHLIHYSYGVNSTEKGDLSSESTVSRIRTEHFPLTLESARPSHTSQYLCASSESASISGEQFFGPGTRLTVL.

The V call is TRBV27, the J call TRBJ2-7. The CDR3 is 13 amino acids. Per germline, CDR1 MNHEY and CDR2 SMNVEV (reference sequence). Here the CDR3 reads CASTATGPYEQYF.

This chain links TRBV20-1 with TRBJ2-1; TCRdb returns TRBD1, unconfirmable since there is no DNA. Per germline, CDR1 DFQATT and CDR2 SNEGSKA (reference sequence). The CDR3 extends over 16 amino acids. The CDR3 sequence: CSARDPPPSLYNEQFF.

This chain uses TRBV7-6 with TRBJ2-7; there is no DNA to check the TCRdb D call of TRBD2. The V gene's germline CDR1 is SGHVS and CDR2 FNYEAQ. CDR3 length: 15 residues. The CDR3 is CASSRGALEGYEQYF.

The chain links TRBV11-2 to TRBJ2-1; TCRdb outputs TRBD2, but without DNA this stays unchecked. The CDR3 totals 15 residues. CDR1 is SGHAT, CDR2 FQNNGV, per germline. The CDR3 is CASLQWAGVVGEQFF.

J is TRBJ2-3 and V is TRBV4-1; checking the TCRdb D call of TRBD2 is not possible without DNA. The CDR3 spans 17 residues. CDR1 is MGHRA, CDR2 YSYEKL, per germline. CDR3 protein: CASSQDRSGSKPDTQYF.

The V and J genes are TRBV20-1 and TRBJ2-5; there is no DNA to check the TCRdb D call of TRBD1. CDR3 length: 14 amino acids. Looked up from germline, CDR1 is DFQATT and CDR2 is SNEGSKA (reference sequence). CDR3 in amino acids: CSARLATGQETQYF.

The CDR3 spells CAIRPDMNTEAFF. The chain couples TRBV10-3 to TRBJ1-1. CDR3 length equals 13 residues. Germline CDR1 and CDR2: ENHRY and SYGVKD.

This rearrangement joins TRBV12-5 to TRBJ1-5; checking the TCRdb D call of TRBD1 is not possible without DNA. The CDR3 contains 16 residues. The germline gives CDR1 LGHNT, CDR2 FRNRAP. The CDR3 protein is CASGLVVGTGRMPQHF.

V and J are TRBV3-1 and TRBJ2-1. Germline CDR1 reads LGHDT; CDR2 reads YNNKEL (reference sequence). This CDR3 comprises 14 residues. The CDR3 loop is CASSQVTISNEQFF.

This CDR3 reads CASSWTRDRTEAFF. V and J are TRBV5-1 and TRBJ1-1; the D call from TCRdb, TRBD1, cannot be confirmed without DNA. CDR1 SGHRS and CDR2 YFSETQ come from the germline V gene. The CDR3 runs to 14 residues.

J is TRBJ1-1 and V is TRBV14. The germline CDR1 and CDR2 sequences are SGHDN and FVKESK. The CDR3 extends over 15 amino acids. CDR3 sequence reads: CASSPGSSWDTEAFF.

This rearrangement joins TRBV5-1 to TRBJ2-3; TCRdb designates TRBD1, a call that cannot be tested without DNA. Looked up from germline, CDR1 is SGHRS and CDR2 is YFSETQ. There are 14 residues in the CDR3. CDR3: CASSSGTSADTQYF.